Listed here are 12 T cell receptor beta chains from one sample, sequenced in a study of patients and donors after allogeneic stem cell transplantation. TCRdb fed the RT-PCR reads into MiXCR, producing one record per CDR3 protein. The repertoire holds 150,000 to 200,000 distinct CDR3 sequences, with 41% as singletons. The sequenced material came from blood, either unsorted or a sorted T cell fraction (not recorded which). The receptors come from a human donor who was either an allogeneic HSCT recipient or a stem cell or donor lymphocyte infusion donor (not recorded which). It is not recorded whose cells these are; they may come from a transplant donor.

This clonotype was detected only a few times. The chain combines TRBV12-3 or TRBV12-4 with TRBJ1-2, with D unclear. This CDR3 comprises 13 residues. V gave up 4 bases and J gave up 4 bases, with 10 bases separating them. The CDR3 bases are TGTGCCAGCAGTTCCGCGATAGTCTATGGCTACACCTTC. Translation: CASSSAIVYGYTF.

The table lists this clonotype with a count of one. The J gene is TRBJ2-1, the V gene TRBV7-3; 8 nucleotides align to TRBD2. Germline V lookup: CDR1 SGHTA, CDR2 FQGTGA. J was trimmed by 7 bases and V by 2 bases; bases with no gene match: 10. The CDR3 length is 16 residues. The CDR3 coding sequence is TGTGCCAGCAGCTTATTCTCGCGAATAGCGGGGAATGAGCAGTTCTTC. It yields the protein CASSLFSRIAGNEQFF.

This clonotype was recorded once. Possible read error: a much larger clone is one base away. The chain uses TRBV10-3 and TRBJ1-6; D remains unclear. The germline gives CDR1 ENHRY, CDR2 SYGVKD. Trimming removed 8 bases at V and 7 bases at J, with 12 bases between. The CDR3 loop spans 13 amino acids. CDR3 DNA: TGTGCCATCGGTCCCGGGTCCAATTCACCCCTCCACTTT. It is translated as CAIGPGSNSPLHF.

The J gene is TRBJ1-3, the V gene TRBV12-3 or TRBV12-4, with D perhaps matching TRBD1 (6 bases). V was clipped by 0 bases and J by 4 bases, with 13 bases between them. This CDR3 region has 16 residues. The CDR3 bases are TGTGCCAGCAGTTTAGCAGGACAGTTGGCAGGAAACACCATATATTTT. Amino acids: CASSLAGQLAGNTIYF.

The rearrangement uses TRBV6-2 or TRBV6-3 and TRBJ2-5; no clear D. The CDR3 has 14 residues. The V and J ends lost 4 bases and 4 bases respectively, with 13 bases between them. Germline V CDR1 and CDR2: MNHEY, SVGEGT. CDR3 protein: CASSSSVSGETQYF. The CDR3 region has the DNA TGTGCCAGCAGTTCAAGCGTCAGTGGAGAGACCCAGTACTTC.

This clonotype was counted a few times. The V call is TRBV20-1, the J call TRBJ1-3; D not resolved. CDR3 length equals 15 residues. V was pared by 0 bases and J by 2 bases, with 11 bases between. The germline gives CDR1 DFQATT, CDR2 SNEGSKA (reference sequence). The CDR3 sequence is CSARDPVIAGNTIYF. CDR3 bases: TGCAGTGCTAGAGATCCAGTAATAGCTGGAAACACCATATATTTT.

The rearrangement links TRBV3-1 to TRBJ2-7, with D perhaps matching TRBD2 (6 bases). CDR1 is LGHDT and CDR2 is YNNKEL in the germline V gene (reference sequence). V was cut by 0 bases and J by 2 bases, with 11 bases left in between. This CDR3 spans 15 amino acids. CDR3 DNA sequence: TGTGCCAGCAGCCAAGATGGGGGACTTACCTACGAGCAGTACTTC. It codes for CASSQDGGLTYEQYF.

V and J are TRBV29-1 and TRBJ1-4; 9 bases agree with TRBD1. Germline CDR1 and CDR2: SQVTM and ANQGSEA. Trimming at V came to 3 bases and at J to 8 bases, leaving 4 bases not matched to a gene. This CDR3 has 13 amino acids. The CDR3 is CSVDWTGDEKLFF. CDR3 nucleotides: TGCAGCGTTGATTGGACAGGGGACGAAAAACTGTTTTTT.

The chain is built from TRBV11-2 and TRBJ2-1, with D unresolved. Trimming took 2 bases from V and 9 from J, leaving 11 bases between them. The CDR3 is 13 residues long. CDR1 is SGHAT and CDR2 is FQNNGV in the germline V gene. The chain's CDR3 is CASSLSRSREQFF. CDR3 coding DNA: TGTGCCAGCAGCTTAAGCAGATCGCGTGAGCAGTTCTTC.

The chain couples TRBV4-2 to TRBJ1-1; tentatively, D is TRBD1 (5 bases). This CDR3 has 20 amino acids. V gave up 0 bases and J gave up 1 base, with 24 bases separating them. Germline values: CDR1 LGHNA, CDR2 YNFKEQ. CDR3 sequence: CASSQDPVVQGSSGNTEAFF. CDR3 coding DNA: TGTGCCAGCAGCCAAGATCCCGTAGTTCAGGGTTCCTCGGGGAACACTGAAGCTTTCTTT.

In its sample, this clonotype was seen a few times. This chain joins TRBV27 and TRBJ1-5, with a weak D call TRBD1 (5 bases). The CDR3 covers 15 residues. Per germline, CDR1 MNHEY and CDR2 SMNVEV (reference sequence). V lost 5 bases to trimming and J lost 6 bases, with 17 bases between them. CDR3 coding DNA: TGTGCCAGCAGTCCCTGGGCAGGGTTCGGTCAGCCCCAGCATTTT. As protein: CASSPWAGFGQPQHF.

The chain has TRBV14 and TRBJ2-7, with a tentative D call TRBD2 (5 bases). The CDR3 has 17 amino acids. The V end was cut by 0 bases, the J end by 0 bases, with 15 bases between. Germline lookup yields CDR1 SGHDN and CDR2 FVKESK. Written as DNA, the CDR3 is TGTGCCAGCAGCCAAGATCTTTGGGGTGGAGGCTCCTACGAGCAGTACTTC. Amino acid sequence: CASSQDLWGGGSYEQYF.